The next 20 T cell receptor beta chains were all read from a single sample in a study of blood T cell repertoires in COVID-19 (dated by TCRdb to 2020 to 2021). Libraries came from the immunoSEQ multiplex PCR assay. Held by TCRdb, this immuneACCESS table contains in-frame sequences only and omits some clones. Under half of the omission traces to an unresolved V gene where checked; the cause of the rest is unknown. Within this sample are approximately 200,000 clones, with roughly 90% of them counted one time only. The ten biggest clones cover less than 3.5% of the sample. Sequenced: peripheral blood. These receptors were obtained from a woman in her sixties with acute or convalescent COVID-19.

The CDR3 nucleotides read TGTGCCAGCAGTTTATTTCCAGGGGGTAACGGCTACACCTTC. It codes for CASSLFPGGNGYTF. This rearrangement joins TRBV27 to TRBJ1-2; 7 nucleotides match TRBD1. This CDR3 has 14 residues. Unmatched junction bases numbered 7, after V lost 1 base and J lost 8 bases. Germline loops: CDR1 MNHEY, CDR2 SMNVEV (reference sequence).

The rearrangement uses TRBV6-5 and TRBJ1-5; a possible D gene is TRBD1 (6 bases). V was shortened by 9 bases and J by 4 bases, with 13 bases between the two germline ends. This CDR3 spans 13 amino acids. Germline V gene data show CDR1 as MNHEY and CDR2 as SVGAGI. This CDR3 is CASFGTQNQPQHF. CDR3 sequence (DNA): TGTGCCAGTTTCGGGACACAGAATCAGCCCCAGCATTTT.

The chain uses TRBV19 and TRBJ1-3; D possibly corresponds to TRBD1 (5 bases). The germline V and J ends were trimmed by 6 bases and 0 bases, with 9 bases remaining between them. Germline assignment: CDR1 LNHDA and CDR2 SQIVND (reference sequence). This CDR3 region has 14 residues. The CDR3 loop is CASRSGDSGNTIYF. The CDR3 DNA is TGTGCCAGTAGGTCGGGGGACTCTGGAAACACCATATATTTT.

V gene TRBV28 combines with J gene TRBJ2-5, with 7 nucleotides matching TRBD2. Germline V lookup: CDR1 MDHEN, CDR2 SYDVKM. This CDR3 region has 14 residues. V lost 5 bases to trimming and J lost 4 bases; unmatched junction nucleotides: 7. The CDR3 DNA sequence: TGTGCCAGCAGTGGGGGGGACTTAAGAGAGACCCAGTACTTC. Translating gives CASSGGDLRETQYF.

This clone was recorded only once. This sequence joins TRBV6-5 and TRBJ2-5; TRBD2 aligns across 8 bases. J lost 4 bases, V lost 2 bases, and 6 bases had no gene match. Germline assignment: CDR1 MNHEY and CDR2 SVGAGI. The CDR3 has 15 amino acids. CDR3 amino acids: CASSYGRGAPETQYF. DNA of the CDR3: TGTGCCAGCAGTTACGGGCGGGGGGCCCCAGAGACCCAGTACTTC.

The chain joins TRBV6-6 to TRBJ2-1; TRBD2 matches 9 bases. J gave up 6 bases and V 6 bases, and 6 bases lay outside the gene matches. The CDR3 contains 14 residues. Germline V lookup: CDR1 MNHNY, CDR2 SVGAGI (reference sequence). CDR3 nucleotides: TGTGCCAGCAGCTCCCGCGGGGGGGCCAATGAGCAGTTCTTC. It is translated as CASSSRGGANEQFF.

The J gene is TRBJ2-1, the V gene TRBV6-2 or TRBV6-3, with D maybe TRBD1 (5 bases). Deletions cut 0 bases from V and 9 bases from J, with 15 bases between. CDR3 length: 15 amino acids. CDR1 MNHEY and CDR2 SVGEGT come from the germline V gene. CDR3 DNA sequence: TGTGCCAGCAGTTACTCCCAGGGATGGGATAGTGAGCAGTTCTTC. It translates to CASSYSQGWDSEQFF.

The V gene is TRBV7-8, the J gene TRBJ2-7, with 12 nucleotides matching TRBD2. Germline V lookup: CDR1 SGHVS, CDR2 FQNEAQ. The CDR3 length is 16 residues. V shed 0 bases, J shed 3 bases, and the junction held 3 bases outside the gene matches. The CDR3 region has the DNA TGTGCCAGCAGCTTAGCGACTAGCGGGAGTCTCTACGAGCAGTACTTC. This sequence encodes CASSLATSGSLYEQYF.

The CDR3: CASRRGGANTGELFF. In DNA, the CDR3 is TGTGCCAGCAGGCGGGGGGGCGCGAACACCGGGGAGCTGTTTTTT. V gene TRBV3-1 (or the pseudogene TRBV3-2) combines with J gene TRBJ2-2; 9 positions agree with TRBD2. Germline-derived CDR1 and CDR2 are LGHDT and YNNKEL (reference sequence). The V segment lost 6 bases and the J segment 0 bases; nucleotides outside the gene matches: 2. The CDR3 runs 15 residues.

The genes are TRBV9 and TRBJ2-7; 10 positions agree with TRBD2. In germline, CDR1 is SGDLS, CDR2 YYNGEE. The CDR3 runs to 16 residues. The V gene end was trimmed by 2 bases and the J gene end by 7 bases; junction bases not matched to a gene: 12. The CDR3 DNA sequence: TGTGCCAGCAGCGTCTCAGGGGGTAGCGGGAGGCAGGAGCAGTACTTC. Translation: CASSVSGGSGRQEQYF.

The rearrangement links TRBV4-3 to TRBJ2-3; 10 bases map to TRBD2. From germline, CDR1 is LGHNA and CDR2 YSLEER. The CDR3 length is 16 residues. Germline trimming cut 1 base from V and 8 bases from J; bases unmatched to any gene: 9. DNA for the CDR3: TGCGCCAGCAGCCAAGGGGCTAGCGGGAGCATTGCTACGCAGTATTTT. Translated: CASSQGASGSIATQYF.

This chain uses TRBV12-5 with TRBJ1-5; 7 nucleotides match TRBD1. The CDR3 covers 18 residues. CDR1 is LGHNT, CDR2 FRNRAP, per germline. Trimming removed 0 bases from V and 2 bases from J; junction bases left unmatched: 10. The CDR3 sequence: CASGLVRQGVIGNQPQHF. In DNA form, the CDR3 reads TGTGCTAGTGGTTTGGTGCGTCAGGGGGTAATCGGCAATCAGCCCCAGCATTTT.

The chain couples TRBV19 to TRBJ1-5; tentatively, D is TRBD1 (5 bases). The germline V gene has CDR1 LNHDA and CDR2 SQIVND (reference sequence). This CDR3 is 16 amino acids long. The V end lost 5 bases, the J end lost 0 bases, and 14 bases lay between the germline ends. Here the CDR3 reads CASSSRGVVSNQPQHF. The CDR3 DNA reads as TGTGCCAGTAGTTCTCGGGGGGTTGTTAGCAATCAGCCCCAGCATTTT.

The rearrangement uses TRBV6-5 and TRBJ2-1, with D possibly being TRBD2 (6 bases). Trimming took off 10 bases at V and 3 bases at J, with 10 bases between the two ends. Germline CDR1 and CDR2: MNHEY and SVGAGI. The CDR3 length is 12 residues. The CDR3: CATLADYNEQFF. As DNA, the CDR3 is TGTGCCACCTTAGCGGACTACAATGAGCAGTTCTTC.

V is TRBV5-6 and J is TRBJ1-4, with TRBD1 matching 9 bases. In germline, CDR1 is SGHDT, CDR2 YYEEEE. Trimming cost V 1 base and J 8 bases; bases outside gene matches: 3. The length of the CDR3 is 14 residues. DNA for the CDR3: TGTGCCAGCAGCTTGTACAGGGGGCGAGAAAAACTGTTTTTT. It translates to CASSLYRGREKLFF.

V and J are TRBV6-2 or TRBV6-3 and TRBJ2-1, with TRBD2 matching 7 bases. In germline, CDR1 is MNHEY, CDR2 SVGEGT. This CDR3 spans 14 amino acids. V was pared by 2 bases and J by 7 bases, with 5 bases of the junction left unmatched. DNA of the CDR3: TGTGCCAGCAGTTACCGGGGGGTGCTAAATGAGCAGTTCTTC. Its protein product is CASSYRGVLNEQFF.

The chain couples TRBV11-1 to TRBJ1-6, with 7 nucleotides matching TRBD1. Trimming removed 5 bases from V and 8 bases from J; junction bases left unmatched: 3. The CDR3 is 13 amino acids. Germline CDR1 and CDR2: SGHAT and FQDESV (reference sequence). DNA for the CDR3: TGTGCCAGCAGCCCAGACAGGGATTCACCCCTCCACTTT. This encodes CASSPDRDSPLHF.

This chain joins TRBV7-2 and TRBJ1-3; TRBD1 is a possible D gene (6 bases). Deletions cut 3 bases from V and 0 bases from J, with 15 bases between. The CDR3 is 17 amino acids. Germline V CDR1 and CDR2: SGHTA, FQGNSA. The CDR3 coding sequence is TGTGCCAGCAGCTTCGCAGGGGCCTCGAGCTCTGGAAACACCATATATTTT. It yields the protein CASSFAGASSSGNTIYF.

The chain links TRBV29-1 to TRBJ1-1, with 7 nucleotides matching TRBD1. This CDR3 contains 12 residues. The germline CDR1 and CDR2 sequences are SQVTM and ANQGSEA. With V trimmed by 6 bases and J by 4 bases, 5 bases remained unmatched. Here the CDR3 DNA reads TGCAGCGTGACGGGACAGCTCACTGAAGCTTTCTTT. Amino acids: CSVTGQLTEAFF.

The CDR3 DNA reads TGTGCCAGCAGCTTAGGGAACAGGGGTGTGAACACTGAAGCTTTCTTT. Translating it yields CASSLGNRGVNTEAFF. V and J are TRBV7-3 and TRBJ1-1; 7 nucleotides align to TRBD1. CDR3 length: 16 amino acids. V shed 2 bases, J shed 0 bases, and the junction held 6 bases outside the gene matches. Per the germline V gene, CDR1 is SGHTA and CDR2 is FQGTGA.